Each of the 3 T cell receptor beta chains below was sequenced from the same sample in a study of cytomegalovirus exposure and HLA in healthy donors. PCR amplification relied on 60 Vbeta primers (plus 13 Jbeta primers). Assay used: immunoSEQ multiplex PCR; TCRdb lists only in-frame clones, some missing. The top ten hold around 4.2% of the sample, which has roughly 120,000 clones, about 73% seen once. Source material: PBMCs. These receptors originate from a woman aged 40 to 50 in good health and CMV-seronegative.

This clone was observed once. A junction end diverges from the germline sequence, so it may reflect a read error. The rearrangement joins TRBV7-9 to TRBJ2-1; the D is unclear. Germline V gives CDR1 SEHNR, CDR2 FQNEAQ (reference sequence). This CDR3 region has 12 residues. The CDR3 here is CSSSLYINEQFF. The CDR3 DNA sequence: TGTTCCAGCAGCTTATACATTAATGAGCAGTTCTTC.

This rearrangement joins TRBV5-4 to TRBJ1-1; D is perhaps TRBD1 (5 bases). Looked up from germline, CDR1 is SGHNT and CDR2 is YYREEE (reference sequence). Trimming cost V 4 bases and J 6 bases, with 13 bases left between them. The CDR3 spans 13 residues. The CDR3, as DNA: TGTGCCAGCAGCGCGCAGGGCGTCCCTGAAGCTTTCTTT. Its translation: CASSAQGVPEAFF.

V is TRBV28 and J is TRBJ2-7; the match to TRBD1 covers 10 bases. V was pared by 4 bases and J by 5 bases, with 5 bases of the junction left unmatched. The CDR3 length is 14 residues. The germline V gene encodes CDR1 MDHEN and CDR2 SYDVKM. The CDR3 bases are TGTGCCAGCAGTTGGGGACAGGGGAGGGACGAGCAGTACTTC. This sequence encodes CASSWGQGRDEQYF.